A selection of T cell receptor beta chains follows, all from one sample in a study of shared clonotypes between healthy human individuals. This table comes from immunoSEQ multiplex PCR, and its TCRdb copy is limited to in-frame clones, with some not included. The sample has millions of clones; about 95% are singletons. Material: naive CD8+ T cells sorted from blood. These receptors came from a man younger than 30 in good health. The CDR3 runs from the conserved cysteine through the conserved F or W. The order of the fields is J gene, V gene, CDR3 protein.

>TRBJ2-5|TRBV7-9
CASKDGTAQETQYF
>TRBJ2-7|TRBV13
CASSDGGSGEQYF
>TRBJ1-6|TRBV25-1
CASSEYSSPLHF
>TRBJ2-3|TRBV7-9
CASSLRDLSTDTQYF
>TRBJ2-1|TRBV6-6
CASSYSNIAVEQFF
>TRBJ1-1|TRBV25-1
CASVGGTVNTEAFF
>TRBJ2-7|TRBV11-2
CASSLQGGYEQYF
>TRBJ2-5|TRBV2
CASSEPLVGVETQYF
>TRBJ1-2|TRBV7-9
CASSLSIPGQGGGYTF
>TRBJ2-5|TRBV18
CASSPEQATQETQYF